This TCR beta chain appears in the sequencing data of a study of T cell repertoires in cytomegalovirus infection. Whole-study context: Matching HLA type, along with CMV infection, was indicated by public TCR beta signatures.

The sample holds a few counts of this clonotype. One end of the junction varies from germline; a read error may be responsible. TCRdb reprocessed the reads via MiXCR and lists one record per CDR3 protein. The sample has approximately 170,000 distinct CDR3 sequences, 17% seen once; the top ten hold roughly a sixth. Germline lookup yields CDR1 MGHRA and CDR2 YSYEKL. The CDR3 has 14 amino acids. The receptor comes from a human donor in good health (CMV status not recorded). Some clones in this sample may be carry-over from other donors' samples. The sample taken for sequencing was CD8+ T cells from PBMCs. The chain combines TRBV4-1 with TRBJ1-1, with TRBD1 matching over 7 bases. The CDR3 region has the DNA TGTGCCAGCAGCCAGGGGGGGAAGAACACTGAAGCTTTCTTT. It translates to CASSQGGKNTEAFF.